Shown below are 2 T cell receptor beta chains from a single sample sequenced in a study of blood T cells in healthy people across ages. A second PCR, run for about 7 to 11 cycles, used a sample-barcoded 5' primer plus a J-beta primer mix. TCRdb ran MiXCR on the 5' RACE reads and lists one entry per CDR3 protein. The data show almost 550,000 distinct CDR3 sequences, with around 24% seen just once and around 10% held by the top ten. The sample was also linked to a second study, of T cells of mothers and their children.

Input material: blood. The receptors originated from a boy aged 5-17 years in good health.

This clonotype was picked up a small number of times. The chain has TRBV4-3 and TRBJ1-6, with 9 bases fitting TRBD1. The length of the CDR3 is 15 residues. Unmatched junction bases numbered 8, after V lost 4 bases and J lost 10 bases. CDR1 is LGHNA, CDR2 YSLEER, per germline. The CDR3 DNA follows: TGCGCCAGCAGCCTAGGACAGGGGATCAACTCACCCCTCCACTTT. Translating it yields CASSLGQGINSPLHF.

The chain employs TRBV29-1 and TRBJ1-5; the D gene is possibly TRBD1 (6 bases). Per the germline V gene, CDR1 is SQVTM and CDR2 is ANQGSEA. The CDR3 extends over 12 amino acids. Deletions cut 4 bases from V and 4 bases from J, with 8 bases between. The DNA of the CDR3 is TGCAGCGTTGGAACAGGGAATCAGCCCCAGCATTTT. It translates to CSVGTGNQPQHF.